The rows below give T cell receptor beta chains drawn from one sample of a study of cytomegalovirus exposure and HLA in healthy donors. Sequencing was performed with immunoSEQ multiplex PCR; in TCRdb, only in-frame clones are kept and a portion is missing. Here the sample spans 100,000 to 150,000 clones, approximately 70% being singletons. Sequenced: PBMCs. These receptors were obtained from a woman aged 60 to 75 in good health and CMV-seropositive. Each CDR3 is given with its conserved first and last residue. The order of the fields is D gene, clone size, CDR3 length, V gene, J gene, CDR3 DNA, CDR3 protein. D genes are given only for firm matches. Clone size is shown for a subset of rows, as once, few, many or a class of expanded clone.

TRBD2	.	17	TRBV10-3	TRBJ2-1	TGTGCCATCAGTGAGTCGCGGACTAGCGGGGTGAACAATGAGCAGTTCTTC	CAISESRTSGVNNEQFF
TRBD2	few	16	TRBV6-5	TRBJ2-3	TGTGCCAGCAGTTACTTGGGACTACCAGAAAGGGGTACGCAGTATTTT	CASSYLGLPERGTQYF
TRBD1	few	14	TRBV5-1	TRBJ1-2	TGCGCCAGCAGCCAACTAGGGACAGGGGATGGCTACACCTTC	CASSQLGTGDGYTF
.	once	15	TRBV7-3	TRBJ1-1	TGTGCCAGCAGCTTAAGGGGGACATCGAACACTGAAGCTTTCTTT	CASSLRGTSNTEAFF
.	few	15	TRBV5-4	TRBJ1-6	TGTGCCAGCACAACCCCGGGGGCGGGGGCCTCACCCCTCCACTTT	CASTTPGAGASPLHF
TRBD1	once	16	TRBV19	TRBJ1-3	TGTGCCAGTAGTGTCGGACAGGGTTTTTCTGGAAACACCATATATTTT	CASSVGQGFSGNTIYF
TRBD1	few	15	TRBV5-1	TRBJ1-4	TGCGCCAGCAGCCTGGGACAGCCTAGGAATGAAAAACTGTTTTTT	CASSLGQPRNEKLFF
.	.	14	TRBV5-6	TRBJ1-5	TGTGCCAGCAGCTTGGGACAGCTAGATCAGCCCCAGCATTTT	CASSLGQLDQPQHF
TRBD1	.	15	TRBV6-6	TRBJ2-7	TGTGCCAGCAGCGCTCCGGGACAGGGTGGCAACGAGCAGTACTTC	CASSAPGQGGNEQYF
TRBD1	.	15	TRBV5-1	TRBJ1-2	TGCGCCAGCAGCTTTAATACAGGGGGCGCATATGGCTACACCTTC	CASSFNTGGAYGYTF
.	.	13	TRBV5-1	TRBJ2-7	TGCGCCAGCAGCAAAGGACTGGGCGACGAGCAGTACTTC	CASSKGLGDEQYF
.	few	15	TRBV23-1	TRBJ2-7	TGCGCCAGCAGTCAATCCAACATGAACGTCTACGAGCAGTACTTC	CASSQSNMNVYEQYF
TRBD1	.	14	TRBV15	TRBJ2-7	TGTGCCACCAGCAGAGGACAGGGGGTCTACGAGCAGTACTTC	CATSRGQGVYEQYF
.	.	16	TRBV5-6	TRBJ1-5	TGTGCCAGCAGCTTCGGGGGAAATCAGATAAGTCAGCCCCAGCATTTT	CASSFGGNQISQPQHF
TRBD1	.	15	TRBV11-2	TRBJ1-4	TGTGCCAGCAGTCAGACAGGGGCAACTAATGAAAAACTGTTTTTT	CASSQTGATNEKLFF
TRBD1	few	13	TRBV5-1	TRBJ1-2	TGCGCCAGCTCCCCCGGGACAGGGGAGGGCTACACCTTC	CASSPGTGEGYTF
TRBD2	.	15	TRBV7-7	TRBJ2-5	TGTGCTAGCAGTCGGACTAGCGGGAGGCAAGAGACCCAGTACTTC	CASSRTSGRQETQYF
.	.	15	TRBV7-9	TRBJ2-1	TGTGCCAGCAGCTTAGCCGATAACTACTACAATGAGCAGTTCTTC	CASSLADNYYNEQFF
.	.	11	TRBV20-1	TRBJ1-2	TGCAGTGCTAGGGAGGGGGGGGGCTACACCTTC	CSAREGGGYTF
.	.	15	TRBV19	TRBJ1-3	TGTGCCAGTAGCCCGGACACTCTCTCTGGAAACACCATATATTTT	CASSPDTLSGNTIYF
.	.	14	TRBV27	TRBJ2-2	TGTGCCAGCAGTTTAGCTGCACAGGGAGGGGAGCTGTTTTTT	CASSLAAQGGELFF
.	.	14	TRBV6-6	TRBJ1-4	TGTGCCAGCACCCAAATGGGGCAGCTTGAAAAACTGTTTTTT	CASTQMGQLEKLFF
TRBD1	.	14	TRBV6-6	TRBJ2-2	TGTGCCAGCACCTGGGACAGAAACACCGGGGAGCTGTTTTTT	CASTWDRNTGELFF
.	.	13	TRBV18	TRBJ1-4	TGTGCCAGCGGCGGACAGCTAAATGAAAAACTGTTTTTT	CASGGQLNEKLFF
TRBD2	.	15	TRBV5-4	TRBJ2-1	TGTGCCAGCACCTCCGGGTCTAGCGGGGGGGCGGAGCAGTTCTTC	CASTSGSSGGAEQFF
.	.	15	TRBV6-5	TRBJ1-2	TGTGCCAGCAGAGAACGAGCGCTCGGGGGCTATGGCTACACCTTC	CASRERALGGYGYTF
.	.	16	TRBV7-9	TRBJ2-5	TGTGCCAGCAGCTTAGGTGGAGCGGGTCCAGAAGTGACCCAGTACTTC	CASSLGGAGPEVTQYF
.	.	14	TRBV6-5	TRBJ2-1	TGTGCCAGCAGTTATGCCGGGGAGGACAATGAGCAGTTCTTC	CASSYAGEDNEQFF
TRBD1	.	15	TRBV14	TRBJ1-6	TGTGCCAGCAGCCAGGCCGGGACAGGGAGTTCACCCCTCCACTTT	CASSQAGTGSSPLHF
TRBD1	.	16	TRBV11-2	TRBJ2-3	TGTGCCAGCAGCTTAGTTATGGGACAGGGCACAGATACGCAGTATTTT	CASSLVMGQGTDTQYF
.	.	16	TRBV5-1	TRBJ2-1	TGCGCCAGCAGCCTCAGGGGCAGGGGGGCTTACAATGAGCAGTTCTTC	CASSLRGRGAYNEQFF
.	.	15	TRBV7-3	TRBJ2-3	TGTGCCAGCAGCTTAAGTCCAGGGAAGGCAGATACGCAGTATTTT	CASSLSPGKADTQYF
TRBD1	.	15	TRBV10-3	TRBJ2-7	TGTGCCATCAGGACTGGGACAGGGACTTCCTACGAGCAGTACTTC	CAIRTGTGTSYEQYF
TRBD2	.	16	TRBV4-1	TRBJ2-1	TGCGCCAGCAGCCAAGAGCAGCGGGGGGTATACAATGAGCAGTTCTTC	CASSQEQRGVYNEQFF
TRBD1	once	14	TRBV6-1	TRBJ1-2	TGTGCCAGCAGTGGTGGACAGGGCGACTATGGCTACACCTTC	CASSGGQGDYGYTF
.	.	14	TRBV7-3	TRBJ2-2	TGTGCCAGCAGCCCAGGGCATAACACCGGGGAGCTGTTTTTT	CASSPGHNTGELFF
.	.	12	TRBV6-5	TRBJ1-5	TGTGCCAGCAGTCGCAGGGGTCAGCCCCAGCATTTT	CASSRRGQPQHF
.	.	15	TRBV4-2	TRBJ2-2	TGTGCCAGCAGCCAAGATTGGCCGGGGTTCGGGGAGCTGTTTTTT	CASSQDWPGFGELFF
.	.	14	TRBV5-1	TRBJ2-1	TGCGCCAGCAGCTTGGGCCTTCCCGCTCGGGAGCAGTTCTTC	CASSLGLPAREQFF
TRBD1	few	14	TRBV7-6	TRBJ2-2	TGTGCCAGCAGCATGACAGGGGGCCCCGGGGAGCTGTTTTTT	CASSMTGGPGELFF
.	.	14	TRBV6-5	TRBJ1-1	TGTGCCAGCAGTTCGCCCGGGGGGCAGACTGAAGCTTTCTTT	CASSSPGGQTEAFF
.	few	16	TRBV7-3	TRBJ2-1	TGTGCCAGCAGCCTTTACGGGAGAGGCTCCTACAATGAGCAGTTCTTC	CASSLYGRGSYNEQFF
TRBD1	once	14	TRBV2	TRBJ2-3	TGTGCCAGCAGTACGGACAGGGTTCCAGATACGCAGTATTTT	CASSTDRVPDTQYF
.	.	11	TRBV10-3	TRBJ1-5	TGTGCCACGGGGAGGAATCAGCCCCAGCATTTT	CATGRNQPQHF
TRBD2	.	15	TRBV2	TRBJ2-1	TGTGCCAGCAGACGGACTAGCGGGGGGGCGGTTGAGCAGTTCTTC	CASRRTSGGAVEQFF
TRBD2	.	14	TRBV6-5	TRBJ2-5	TGTGCCAGCAGTCCTCGGACTAGTCTCGAGGCCCAGTACTTC	CASSPRTSLEAQYF
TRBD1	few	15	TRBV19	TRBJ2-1	TGTGCCAGTAGTATCTGGGACAGCGATAACAATGAGCAGTTCTTC	CASSIWDSDNNEQFF
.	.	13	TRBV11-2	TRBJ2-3	TGTGCCAGCAGCTTCATTACAGGGAGGGCGCAGTATTTT	CASSFITGRAQYF
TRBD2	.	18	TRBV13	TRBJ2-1	TGTGCCAGCAGCTCGGGACTAGCGGGGGGGGGTTTCTACAATGAGCAGTTCTTC	CASSSGLAGGGFYNEQFF
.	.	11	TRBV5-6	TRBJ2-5	TGTGCCAGCAGCTTCCAGGAGACCCAGTACTTC	CASSFQETQYF
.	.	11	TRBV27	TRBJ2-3	TGTGCCAGCAGTTTGAGGGATACGCAGTATTTT	CASSLRDTQYF
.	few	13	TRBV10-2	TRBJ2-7	TGCGCCAGCACCCTGGCCCCCTCCTACGAGCAGTACTTC	CASTLAPSYEQYF